This T cell receptor beta chain was identified in a study of response to subunit inactivated influenza vaccine. Study outcomes and limitations: Authors suggested seasonal influenza vaccinations each recruit few new T cells.

Trimming cost V 8 bases and J 2 bases, with 10 bases left between them. The CDR3 has 14 residues. This clonotype appeared a few times. No antigen is known for it. TCRdb re-called the RT-PCR reads with MiXCR, one entry per CDR3 protein. In the table there are 430,000 or so distinct CDR3 sequences, roughly 9.8% of which are singletons. The sample here was PBMCs from blood, taken roughly 48 days after vaccination. V is TRBV12-3 or TRBV12-4 and J is TRBJ2-6, with D possibly TRBD1 on 6 matching bases. This clonotype originated in a man between 45 and 60 years old who received an inactivated influenza vaccine. The CDR3 reads CASGPGAGANVLTF. CDR3 DNA sequence: TGTGCCAGCGGTCCAGGGGCTGGGGCCAACGTCCTGACTTTC.